This T cell receptor (beta chain) was obtained from a study of T cell responses to AZD1222 COVID-19 vaccine. The V segment lost 0 bases and the J segment 8 bases; nucleotides outside the gene matches: 7. The germline gives CDR1 SGHRS, CDR2 YFSETQ. CDR3 size: 14 residues. The assay was immunoSEQ multiplex PCR, and TCRdb's table has in-frame clones only and misses some. In the table there are roughly 120,000 clones, just over 85% of which are singletons. Broader study findings: Repertoires were obtained solely post-peak T cell response. A mostly white British donor set with more females was recruited, and clonal diversity was possibly underestimated. Baseline serostatus was positive in only a handful of AZD1222 recipients.

Turning to this clone: Its antigen is unidentified.

Specimen: peripheral blood, collected on day 0 of MenACWY control vaccination. The chain has TRBV5-1 and TRBJ2-7, with 8 bases lining up with TRBD1. This TCR derives from an adult in good health. The CDR3 here is CASSLGTGRGKQYF. DNA for the CDR3: TGCGCCAGCAGCTTGGGGACAGGGAGAGGGAAGCAGTACTTC.